The rows below give T cell receptor beta chains drawn from one sample of a study of shared clonotypes between healthy human individuals. Data came from immunoSEQ multiplex PCR; TCRdb stores just in-frame clones and leaves some out. The table includes more than 2,000,000 clones, more than 80% detected once. The specimen was naive CD4+ T cells from PBMCs. Source of these receptors: a man younger than 30 in good health. Some clones in this sample may be carry-over from other donors' samples. Each CDR3 is given with its conserved first and last residue. The order of the fields is J gene, clone size, V gene, D gene, CDR3 protein, CDR3 DNA. The D gene is left open where the match is weak. Size is omitted from some rows. Given values are once, few, many or a class for expanded clones.

>TRBJ1-4|NA|TRBV9|NA
CASSFQALDEKLFF
TGTGCCAGCAGTTTCCAGGCTCTTGATGAAAAACTGTTTTTT
>TRBJ2-3|once|TRBV4-1|TRBD2
CASSHSTSGSTDTQYF
TGCGCCAGCAGCCATTCTACTAGCGGTAGCACAGATACGCAGTATTTT
>TRBJ2-3|NA|TRBV7-9|TRBD2
CASSPLAGGRIDTQYF
TGTGCCAGCAGCCCCCTAGCGGGAGGGAGAATAGATACGCAGTATTTT
>TRBJ2-7|NA|TRBV7-3|NA
CASSLVPMVLLAVSWQYF
TGTGCCAGCAGCTTAGTCCCGATGGTACTACTAGCAGTCAGCTGGCAGTACTTC
>TRBJ2-2|once|TRBV5-1|TRBD2
CASSLTLAGESTGELFF
TGCGCCAGCAGCTTAACCCTAGCGGGAGAATCCACCGGGGAGCTGTTTTTT
>TRBJ2-6|NA|TRBV30|NA
CAWSGSAGAGANVLTF
TGTGCCTGGAGTGGCTCCGCAGGAGCTGGGGCCAACGTCCTGACTTTC
>TRBJ1-1|NA|TRBV18|NA
CASSPLGGTEAFF
TGTGCCAGCTCACCACTGGGAGGCACTGAAGCTTTCTTT
>TRBJ2-7|NA|TRBV11-1|NA
CASSAGRTYEQYF
TGTGCCAGCAGCGCAGGACGGACCTACGAGCAGTACTTC
>TRBJ1-5|few|TRBV30|TRBD1
CAWRDRGNQPQHF
TGTGCCTGGAGGGACAGGGGCAATCAGCCCCAGCATTTT
>TRBJ1-1|once|TRBV18|NA
CASSPREDTEAFF
TGTGCCAGCTCACCCAGGGAGGACACTGAAGCTTTCTTT
>TRBJ1-1|NA|TRBV5-4|TRBD1
CASSSVQGGSTEAFF
TGTGCCAGCAGCTCGGTCCAGGGGGGTTCAACTGAAGCTTTCTTT
>TRBJ2-6|NA|TRBV6-1|NA
CAIRGYSGANVLTF
TGTGCCATCAGGGGATACTCTGGGGCCAACGTCCTGACTTTC
>TRBJ2-1|NA|TRBV9|TRBD1
CASSALPGTGFGDEQFF
TGTGCCAGCAGCGCCCTCCCCGGGACAGGGTTCGGCGATGAGCAGTTCTTC
>TRBJ1-1|NA|TRBV10-3|NA
CAISEWRWTEAFF
TGTGCCATCAGTGAATGGAGATGGACTGAAGCTTTCTTT
>TRBJ2-5|NA|TRBV14|NA
CASSPQKQETQYF
TGTGCCAGCAGCCCGCAGAAACAAGAGACCCAGTACTTC
>TRBJ2-7|NA|TRBV10-3|NA
CAVGEEGYEQYF
TGTGCCGTCGGGGAGGAGGGGTACGAGCAGTACTTC